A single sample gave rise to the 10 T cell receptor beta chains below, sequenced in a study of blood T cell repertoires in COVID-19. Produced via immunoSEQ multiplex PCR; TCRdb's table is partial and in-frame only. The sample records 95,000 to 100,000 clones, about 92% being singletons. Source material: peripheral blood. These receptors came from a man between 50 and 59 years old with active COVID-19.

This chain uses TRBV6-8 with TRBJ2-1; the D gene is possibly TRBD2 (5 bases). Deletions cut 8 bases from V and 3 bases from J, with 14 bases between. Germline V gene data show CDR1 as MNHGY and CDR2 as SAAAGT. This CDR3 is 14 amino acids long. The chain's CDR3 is CASYLGDIYNEQFF. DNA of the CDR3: TGTGCCAGCTACTTGGGAGACATCTACAATGAGCAGTTCTTC.

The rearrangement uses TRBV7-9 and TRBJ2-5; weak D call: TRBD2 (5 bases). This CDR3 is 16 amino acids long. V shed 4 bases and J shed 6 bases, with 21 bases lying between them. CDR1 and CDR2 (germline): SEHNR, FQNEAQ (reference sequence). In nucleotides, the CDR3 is TGTGCCAGCAGCTACACCGGAGGAGGTTACGGGAAGACCCAGTACTTC. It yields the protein CASSYTGGGYGKTQYF.

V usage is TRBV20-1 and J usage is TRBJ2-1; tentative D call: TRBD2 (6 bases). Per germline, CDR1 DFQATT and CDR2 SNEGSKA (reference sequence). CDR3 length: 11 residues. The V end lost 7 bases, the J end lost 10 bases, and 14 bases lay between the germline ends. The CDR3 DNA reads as TGCAGTGATACGGAGGGAGGCGAGCAGTTCTTC. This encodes CSDTEGGEQFF.

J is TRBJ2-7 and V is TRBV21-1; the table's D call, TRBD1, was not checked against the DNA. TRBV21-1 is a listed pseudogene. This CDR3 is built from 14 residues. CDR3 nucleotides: TGTGCCAGCAGCAAAGATCACAGCTCCTACGAGCAGTACTTC. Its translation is CASSKDHSSYEQYF.

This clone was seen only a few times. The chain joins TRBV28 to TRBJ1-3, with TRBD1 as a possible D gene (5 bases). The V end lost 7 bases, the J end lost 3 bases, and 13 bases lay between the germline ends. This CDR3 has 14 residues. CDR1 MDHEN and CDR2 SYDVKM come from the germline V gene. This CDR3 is CASTPRGGGNTIYF. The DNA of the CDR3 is TGTGCCAGCACCCCCCGGGGGGGTGGAAACACCATATATTTT.

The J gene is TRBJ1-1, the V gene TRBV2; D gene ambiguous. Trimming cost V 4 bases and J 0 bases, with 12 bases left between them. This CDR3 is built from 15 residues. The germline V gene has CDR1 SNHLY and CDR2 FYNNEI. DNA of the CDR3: TGTGCCAGCAGTGCGACGGGCGGGCTGAACACTGAAGCTTTCTTT. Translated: CASSATGGLNTEAFF.

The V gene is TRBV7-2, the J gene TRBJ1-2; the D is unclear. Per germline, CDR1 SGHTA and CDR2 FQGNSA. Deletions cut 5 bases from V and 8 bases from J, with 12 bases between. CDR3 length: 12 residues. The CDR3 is CASSPFSSGYTF. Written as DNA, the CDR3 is TGTGCCAGCAGCCCATTTTCTAGCGGCTACACCTTC. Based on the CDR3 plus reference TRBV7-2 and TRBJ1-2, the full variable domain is GAGVSQSPSNKVTEKGKDVELRCDPISGHTALYWYRQSLGQGLEFLIYFQGNSAPDKSGLPSDRFSAERTGGSVSTLTIQRTQQEDSAVYLCASSPFSSGYTFGSGTRLTVV.

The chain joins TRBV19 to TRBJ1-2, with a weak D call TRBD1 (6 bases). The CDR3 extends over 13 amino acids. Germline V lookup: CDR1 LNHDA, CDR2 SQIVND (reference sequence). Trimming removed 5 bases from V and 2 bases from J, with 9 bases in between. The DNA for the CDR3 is TGTGCCAGTAGTGCCGACAGGAACTATGGCTACACCTTC. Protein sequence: CASSADRNYGYTF.

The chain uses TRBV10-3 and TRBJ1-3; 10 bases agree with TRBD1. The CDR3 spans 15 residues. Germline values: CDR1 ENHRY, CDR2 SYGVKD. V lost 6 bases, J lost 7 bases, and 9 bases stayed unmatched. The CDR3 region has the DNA TGTGCCATCAGGGACAGGGGGTCCGATGGTAACACCATATATTTT. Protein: CAIRDRGSDGNTIYF.

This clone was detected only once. The CDR3 protein is CASSFSAGTDTQYF. The CDR3 nucleotides read TGCGCCAGCAGCTTTAGCGCGGGCACAGATACGCAGTATTTT. The chain employs TRBV5-1 and TRBJ2-3; D possibly corresponds to TRBD2 (5 bases). Germline CDR1 reads SGHRS; CDR2 reads YFSETQ. Trimming stripped 2 bases from V and 1 base from J, with 8 bases between. This CDR3 is built from 14 residues.